These 29 T cell receptor beta chains were all obtained from the same sample, sequenced in a study of Ad26.COV2.S vaccination and SARS-CoV-2 variants. Using immunoSEQ multiplex PCR, the repertoire was profiled, and TCRdb retains in-frame clones only, with some absent. The sample records over 400,000 clones, 89% being singletons. The treatment here: over 15 received Ad26.COV2.S at low or high dose, single or two shots; roughly five received placebo; per-sample allocation not given. Collection of samples fell on day 63 after the first vaccine or placebo injection. The sequences come from peripheral blood, collected in a trial of Ad26.COV2.S vaccine versus placebo. These receptors all stem from a person aged 18-65 years who received the Ad26.COV2.S COVID-19 vaccine or a placebo.

CDR3 sequence (DNA): TGTGCCAGTAGTACGAGAGGACAGGGCTTCGGGGAGCTGTTTTTT. Translated, it gives CASSTRGQGFGELFF. This chain connects TRBV19 to TRBJ2-2; 8 positions match TRBD1. The V and J ends lost 4 bases and 7 bases, in that order; junction bases with no gene match: 8. Looked up from germline, CDR1 is LNHDA and CDR2 is SQIVND (reference sequence). The CDR3 is made up of 15 amino acids.

This chain joins TRBV28 and TRBJ2-7, with unresolved D. The CDR3 sequence is 13 residues long. Trimming took 3 bases from V and 2 from J, leaving 8 bases between them. Germline V lookup: CDR1 MDHEN, CDR2 SYDVKM. Written as DNA, the CDR3 is TGTGCCAGCAGTTTCCCCGCTACCTACGAGCAGTACTTC. It yields the protein CASSFPATYEQYF.

The chain carries TRBV6-2 or TRBV6-3 and TRBJ2-7; 8 bases fit TRBD1. Per germline, CDR1 MNHEY and CDR2 SVGEGT. The CDR3 is 14 amino acids. The V and J ends lost 6 bases and 2 bases, in that order; junction bases with no gene match: 6. The CDR3 coding sequence is TGTGCCAGCAGCCTGCGACAGGGGCCCTACGAGCAGTACGTC. This sequence encodes CASSLRQGPYEQYV.

There are a few counts of this clone. A read error may produce the germline difference seen at one junction end. This chain joins TRBV7-9 and TRBJ1-1; a possible D gene is TRBD1 (5 bases). This CDR3 comprises 14 residues. The V gene's germline CDR1 is SEHNR and CDR2 FQNEAQ (reference sequence). The CDR3 DNA reads TGTGCCAGCAGCGATAGACAGTATTTGACTGAAACTTTCTTT. Translating gives CASSDRQYLTETFF.

In regard to this clone: This sample includes further DNA sequences coding for the same CDR3. The chain is built from TRBV7-9 and TRBJ1-1; D is unresolved. The CDR3 covers 11 residues. CDR1 SEHNR and CDR2 FQNEAQ come from the germline V gene (reference sequence). The germline V and J ends were trimmed by 1 base and 10 bases, with 7 bases remaining between them. CDR3 in amino acids: CASSLGQGAFF. The CDR3 nucleotides are TGTGCCAGCAGCTTAGGACAAGGAGCTTTCTTT.

The gene calls are TRBV7-9 and TRBJ2-3, with 13 bases that match TRBD2. This CDR3 contains 17 residues. J gave up 2 bases and V 5 bases, and 7 bases lay outside the gene matches. Germline V gene lookup returns CDR1 SEHNR and CDR2 FQNEAQ (reference sequence). The CDR3 is CASSPPGTSGNTDTQYF. CDR3 nucleotide sequence: TGTGCCAGCAGCCCACCAGGGACTAGCGGGAACACAGATACGCAGTATTTT.

The genes are TRBV9 and TRBJ2-1; 10 bases are shared with TRBD1. This CDR3 has 17 amino acids. Germline V CDR1 and CDR2: SGDLS, YYNGEE. V gave up 4 bases and J gave up 4 bases; unmatched junction bases: 11. This CDR3 is CASSPGPGQGPYNEQFF. CDR3 sequence (DNA): TGTGCCAGCAGCCCAGGCCCGGGACAGGGGCCTTACAATGAGCAGTTCTTC. The whole variable domain, filled in from reference TRBV9 and TRBJ2-1, reads DSGVTQTPKHLITATGQRVTLRCSPRSGDLSVYWYQQSLDQGLQFLIQYYNGEERAKGNILERFSAQQFPDLHSELNLSSLELGDSALYFCASSPGPGQGPYNEQFFGPGTRLTVL.

This clone was recorded a few times. V and J are TRBV24-1 and TRBJ2-1; the D gene could be TRBD1 or TRBD2 (5 bases each). This CDR3 has 17 amino acids. Germline lookup yields CDR1 KGHDR and CDR2 SFDVKD. Trimming removed 4 bases from V and 8 bases from J, with 23 bases in between. Here the CDR3 DNA reads TGTGCCACCAGTGACCCCGGGGACGGCCGGTTAGGCGATGAGCAGTTCTTC. Translation: CATSDPGDGRLGDEQFF.

This chain joins TRBV7-9 and TRBJ1-4; D unresolved. Trimming took 6 bases from V and 8 from J, leaving 7 bases between them. Per germline, CDR1 SEHNR and CDR2 FQNEAQ (reference sequence). The CDR3 has 11 residues. The CDR3 DNA sequence: TGTGCCAGCAGTCCTCAGGAAAAACTGTTTTTT. Its protein product is CASSPQEKLFF. The full variable domain, rest sourced from reference TRBV7-9 and TRBJ1-4, is DTGVSQNPRHKITKRGQNVTFRCDPISEHNRLYWYRQTLGQGPEFLTYFQNEAQLEKSRLLSDRFSAERPKGSFSTLEIQRTEQGDSAMYLCASSPQEKLFFGSGTQLSVL.

The chain links TRBV27 to TRBJ2-3; tentatively, D is TRBD2 (6 bases). The CDR3 has 15 residues. Germline V gene sequence: CDR1 MNHEY, CDR2 SMNVEV (reference sequence). Trimming stripped 0 bases from V and 2 bases from J, with 9 bases between. CDR3 DNA: TGTGCCAGCAGTTTATCGAGGAGGGACACAGATACGCAGTATTTT. As protein: CASSLSRRDTDTQYF.

This sequence joins TRBV30 and TRBJ2-1, with D unresolved. CDR1 and CDR2 from the germline V gene are GTSNPN and SVGIG (reference sequence). This CDR3 comprises 13 residues. V was shortened by 0 bases and J by 10 bases, with 13 bases between the two germline ends. The CDR3, as DNA: TGTGCCTGGAGTGTTGAGACCTCGCTCGAGCAGTTCTTC. The encoded protein is CAWSVETSLEQFF.

This clone came up once. This rearrangement joins TRBV11-3 to TRBJ2-2; D may be TRBD1 (6 bases). CDR1 is SGHNT, CDR2 YENEEA, per germline. CDR3 length: 14 amino acids. V was trimmed by 3 bases and J by 5 bases, leaving 10 bases between them. In nucleotides, the CDR3 is TGTGCCAGCAGCTTCGGACAGCTGACCGGGGAGCTGTTTTTT. Its protein product is CASSFGQLTGELFF. The variable domain in full, with the rest retrieved from reference TRBV11-3 and TRBJ2-2, is EAGVVQSPRYKIIEKKQPVAFWCNPISGHNTLYWYLQNLGQGPELLIRYENEEAVDDSQLPKDRFSAERLKGVDSTLKIQPAELGDSAVYLCASSFGQLTGELFFGEGSRLTVL.

J is TRBJ2-7 and V is TRBV6-5, with D unresolved. CDR1 and CDR2 (germline): MNHEY, SVGAGI. This CDR3 is 13 amino acids long. V lost 2 bases to trimming and J lost 3 bases, with 8 bases between them. CDR3 loop: CASSYAARYEQYF. In DNA, the CDR3 is TGTGCCAGCAGTTACGCAGCCCGCTACGAGCAGTACTTC.

J is TRBJ2-1 and V is TRBV5-1; 10 bases align to TRBD1. The germline gives CDR1 SGHRS, CDR2 YFSETQ. The V gene end was trimmed by 4 bases and the J gene end by 9 bases; junction bases not matched to a gene: 4. The CDR3 is 13 residues long. The CDR3 region is CASSPGQGTEQFF. In nucleotides, the CDR3 is TGCGCCAGCAGCCCGGGACAGGGGACTGAGCAGTTCTTC.

This clone was seen just once. J is TRBJ1-5 and V is TRBV19, with 7 bases fitting TRBD1. Germline CDR1 LNHDA, CDR2 SQIVND (reference sequence). The CDR3 has 15 residues. V lost 6 bases to trimming and J lost 5 bases; unmatched junction nucleotides: 10. As DNA, the CDR3 is TGTGCCAGTAGGGGAGACAGGGTGGGGGATCAGCCCCAGCATTTT. Translating gives CASRGDRVGDQPQHF.

This chain joins TRBV18 and TRBJ2-1; a weak D match, TRBD1 (6 bases). Germline V gene sequence: CDR1 KGHSH, CDR2 LQKENI. The CDR3 has 15 residues. Trimming cost V 3 bases and J 9 bases, with 18 bases left between them. This chain's CDR3 is CASSPYSALGGEQFF. CDR3 coding DNA: TGTGCCAGCTCACCCTATAGTGCACTAGGGGGTGAGCAGTTCTTC.

Concerning this clone itself: Different DNA sequences within this sample yield the same CDR3. The chain employs TRBV7-2 and TRBJ1-5; 7 nucleotides line up with TRBD1. The V and J ends lost 5 bases and 0 bases, in that order; junction bases with no gene match: 4. This CDR3 has 15 residues. The germline V gene encodes CDR1 SGHTA and CDR2 FQGNSA. As DNA, the CDR3 is TGTGCCAGCAGCCCCCAGGGGGGTAGCAATCAGCCCCAGCATTTT. The encoded protein is CASSPQGGSNQPQHF. Full variable domain (remainder filled in from reference TRBV7-2 and TRBJ1-5): GAGVSQSPSNKVTEKGKDVELRCDPISGHTALYWYRQSLGQGLEFLIYFQGNSAPDKSGLPSDRFSAERTGGSVSTLTIQRTQQEDSAVYLCASSPQGGSNQPQHFGDGTRLSIL.

In this sample, this clone turned up once. The CDR3: CASNGQASGYTF. In DNA form, the CDR3 reads TGTGCCAGCAACGGACAGGCCTCTGGCTACACCTTC. The V gene is TRBV6-5, the J gene TRBJ1-2; 7 positions agree with TRBD1. Germline CDR1 is MNHEY and CDR2 is SVGAGI. After removal of 7 bases from V and 7 bases from J, the junction contained 6 bases not matched to a gene. There are 12 residues in the CDR3.

The rearrangement uses TRBV6-6 and TRBJ2-1, with TRBD2 matching over 12 bases. Germline CDR1 is MNHNY and CDR2 is SVGAGI (reference sequence). CDR3 size: 15 residues. Trimming cost V 6 bases and J 4 bases; bases outside gene matches: 4. CDR3 DNA: TGTGCCAGCAGACCCGGGACTAGCGGGTACAATGAGCAGTTCTTC. Translation gives CASRPGTSGYNEQFF.

The chain is built from TRBV2 and TRBJ1-4; D is possibly TRBD1 (6 bases). With 4 bases removed from V and 3 bases from J, the gap between germline ends came to 21 bases. The CDR3 spans 18 residues. The germline V gene has CDR1 SNHLY and CDR2 FYNNEI. Here the CDR3 reads CASSVRGPFLQSNEKLFF. As DNA, the CDR3 is TGTGCCAGCAGTGTCAGGGGTCCTTTTCTGCAGTCTAATGAAAAACTGTTTTTT.

The rearrangement links TRBV5-5 to TRBJ1-2; no definite D call. V lost 4 bases to trimming and J lost 5 bases, with 24 bases between them. The CDR3 has 17 amino acids. The germline gives CDR1 SGHKS, CDR2 YYEKEE (reference sequence). The CDR3 here is CASSIRPGSTSSYGYTF. Written as DNA, the CDR3 is TGTGCCAGCAGCATCAGACCGGGCTCCACTTCTTCTTATGGCTACACCTTC.

The chain couples TRBV5-1 to TRBJ1-2; D possibly corresponds to TRBD1 (5 bases). CDR1 and CDR2 from the germline V gene are SGHRS and YFSETQ. This CDR3 has 15 amino acids. The V end lost 4 bases, the J end lost 2 bases, and 15 bases lay between the germline ends. The CDR3 coding sequence is TGCGCCAGCAGCCCGAGGGTAAGGGGAAACTATGGCTACACCTTC. Its translation: CASSPRVRGNYGYTF.

The chain is built from TRBV4-1 and TRBJ1-6, with 9 bases matching TRBD1. The CDR3 has 17 amino acids. The germline V gene encodes CDR1 MGHRA and CDR2 YSYEKL. Trimming took 0 bases from V and 6 from J; bases not matched to a gene: 6. The CDR3 here is CASSQDFWTGVNSPLHF. The CDR3 DNA follows: TGCGCCAGCAGCCAAGATTTTTGGACAGGGGTTAATTCACCCCTCCACTTT.

The chain's CDR3 is CASTPDRDYGYTF. CDR3 DNA: TGTGCCAGCACACCGGACAGGGACTATGGCTACACCTTC. The genes are TRBV2 and TRBJ1-2; the match to TRBD1 covers 8 bases. The CDR3 covers 13 residues. Losses at the gene ends were 7 bases for V and 3 bases for J; bases not matched to a gene: 4. Germline V gene data show CDR1 as SNHLY and CDR2 as FYNNEI.

The J gene is TRBJ1-1, the V gene TRBV6-1, with unresolved D. CDR1 MNHNS and CDR2 SASEGT come from the germline V gene. Trimming stripped 3 bases from V and 0 bases from J, with 11 bases between. The CDR3 loop spans 15 amino acids. For the CDR3, the DNA is TGTGCCAGCAGTGACATCGCAGCTATGAACACTGAAGCTTTCTTT. Protein sequence: CASSDIAAMNTEAFF.

This clone appeared a single time. The chain combines TRBV10-3 with TRBJ2-3, with D possibly being TRBD2 (6 bases). Trimming left V 2 bases short and J 2 bases short, with 11 bases between. Per germline, CDR1 ENHRY and CDR2 SYGVKD. CDR3 length equals 15 residues. The CDR3, as DNA: TGTGCCATCAGTGAGCCGGGCGGGGTCACAGATACGCAGTATTTT. Translated: CAISEPGGVTDTQYF.

This sequence joins TRBV4-1 and TRBJ2-7, with 7 bases identical to TRBD1. The CDR3 consists of 15 residues. V lost 3 bases and J lost 2; bases outside the gene matches: 7. Germline V gives CDR1 MGHRA, CDR2 YSYEKL. The DNA of the CDR3 is TGCGCCAGCAGCCAGGGACAGCTGGACCCCTACGAGCAGTACTTC. Protein product: CASSQGQLDPYEQYF.

The chain links TRBV13 to TRBJ1-2; D call uncertain. The CDR3 is 15 amino acids. Germline lookup yields CDR1 PRHDT and CDR2 FYEKMQ (reference sequence). V lost 5 bases to trimming and J lost 0 bases, with 13 bases between them. The CDR3: CASSQGWASNYGYTF. Written as DNA, the CDR3 is TGTGCCAGCAGCCAAGGGTGGGCCTCTAACTATGGCTACACCTTC.

This rearrangement joins TRBV5-5 to TRBJ2-7, with D possibly TRBD2 on 5 matching bases. This CDR3 is 17 amino acids long. The V and J ends lost 3 bases and 0 bases respectively, with 19 bases between them. Germline V gene lookup returns CDR1 SGHKS and CDR2 YYEKEE (reference sequence). The DNA of the CDR3 is TGTGCCAGCAGCTGGAGACCCCTAGCTGCGAGCTCCTACGAGCAGTACGTC. Translation: CASSWRPLAASSYEQYV.